This T cell receptor (beta chain) was profiled in a study of blood T cells in healthy people across ages. The table lists this clonotype with many counts. In germline, CDR1 is SGHKS, CDR2 YYEKEE (reference sequence). The CDR3 length is 16 residues. Trimming cost V 4 bases and J 0 bases, with 17 bases left between them. Primers used in a second PCR of roughly 7 to 12 cycles were a sample-barcoded 5' primer and a J-beta primer mix. TCRdb reanalysed the 5' RACE reads using MiXCR and keeps one entry per CDR3 protein. Of some 1.6 million distinct CDR3 sequences listed, around 36% are singletons. This clonotype originated in a woman aged 30 to 39 in good health. Sequenced material: blood. The chain combines TRBV5-5 with TRBJ2-7; D possibly uses TRBD1 or TRBD2 (5 bases each). CDR3 DNA sequence: TGTGCCAGCAGCGAACGATGGGGGTCGGGCTCCTACGAGCAGTACTTC. It yields the protein CASSERWGSGSYEQYF.